This T cell receptor beta chain stems from a study of cytomegalovirus exposure and HLA in healthy donors. The study's findings and limits: In vitro checks showed that a few CMV-associated chains really do target CMV antigens. An analysis that was carried out later associated approximately 15,000 TCR beta sequences with HLA alleles at 0.05 false discovery rate.

In its sample, this clone was seen a few times. The antigen is not known. It was with 60 Vbeta and 13 Jbeta primers that the PCR ran. Per the original data handling: Later, an analysis found about 83 million unique TCR beta chains, and 8.5 million to 12 million of these were shared. Clones were read by immunoSEQ multiplex PCR, and TCRdb kept only the in-frame ones, dropping some. The V and J calls and clone size are taken from that table; D and trimming were inferred from the DNA. The table includes about 170,000 clones, around three quarters detected once. The CDR3 runs to 15 residues. Trimming removed 5 bases from V and 4 bases from J, with 16 bases in between. The germline CDR1 and CDR2 sequences are SGHTA and FQGNSA.

The chain has TRBV7-2 and TRBJ2-3, with D possibly TRBD2 on 6 matching bases. The sequence derives from a woman aged 25 to 39 in good health and CMV-seropositive. Input material: PBMCs. As DNA, the CDR3 is TGTGCCAGCAGCCGCAGGGCGGGAAGGCCAGATACGCAGTATTTT. It encodes CASSRRAGRPDTQYF. The full variable domain, its missing parts supplied by reference TRBV7-2 and TRBJ2-3, is GAGVSQSPSNKVTEKGKDVELRCDPISGHTALYWYRQSLGQGLEFLIYFQGNSAPDKSGLPSDRFSAERTGGSVSTLTIQRTQQEDSAVYLCASSRRAGRPDTQYFGPGTRLTVL.